What follows describes a single TCR beta chain. The data derive from a study of blood T cells in healthy people across ages. Through a sample-barcoded 5' primer and a J-beta primer mix, a second PCR was run for roughly 6 to 11 cycles. TCRdb called the 5' RACE reads again in MiXCR, with one record for every CDR3 protein. The sample has about 750,000 distinct CDR3 sequences, less than 70% seen once. The length of the CDR3 is 13 residues. The V gene end was trimmed by 2 bases and the J gene end by 8 bases; junction bases not matched to a gene: 5. Germline V gene lookup returns CDR1 DFQATT and CDR2 SNEGSKA (reference sequence).

The chain combines TRBV20-1 with TRBJ2-1; 8 bases agree with TRBD2. The sequence derives from an older man in good health. The sequenced sample was blood. The CDR3 loop reads CSARRAGGHEQFF. The CDR3 DNA reads TGCAGTGCTAGACGCGCGGGAGGTCATGAGCAGTTCTTC.